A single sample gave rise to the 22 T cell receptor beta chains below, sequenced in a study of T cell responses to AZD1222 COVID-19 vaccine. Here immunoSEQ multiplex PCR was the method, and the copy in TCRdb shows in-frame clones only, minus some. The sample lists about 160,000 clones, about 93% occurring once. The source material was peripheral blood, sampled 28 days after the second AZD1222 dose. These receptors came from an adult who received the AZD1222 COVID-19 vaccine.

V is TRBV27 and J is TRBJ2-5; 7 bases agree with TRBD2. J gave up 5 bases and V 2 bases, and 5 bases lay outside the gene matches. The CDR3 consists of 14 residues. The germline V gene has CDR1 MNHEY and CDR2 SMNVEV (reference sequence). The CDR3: CASSLLAEWETQYF. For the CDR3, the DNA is TGTGCCAGCAGTTTACTAGCGGAGTGGGAGACCCAGTACTTC.

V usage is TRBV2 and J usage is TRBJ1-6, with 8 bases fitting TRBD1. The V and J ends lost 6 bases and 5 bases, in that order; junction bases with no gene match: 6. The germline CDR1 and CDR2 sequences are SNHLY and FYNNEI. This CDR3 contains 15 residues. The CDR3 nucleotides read TGTGCCAGCAGGCCCGACAGGGGCGATAATTCACCCCTCCACTTT. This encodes CASRPDRGDNSPLHF.

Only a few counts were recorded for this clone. The CDR3 is CASSLYATDTGELFF. The CDR3 nucleotides read TGCGCCAGCAGCTTGTACGCGACAGACACCGGGGAGCTGTTTTTT. The rearrangement joins TRBV5-1 to TRBJ2-2; D is perhaps TRBD1 (5 bases). The V end lost 1 base, the J end lost 3 bases, and 10 bases lay between the germline ends. This CDR3 has 15 residues. The germline gives CDR1 SGHRS, CDR2 YFSETQ.

The CDR3 DNA sequence: TGTGCCAGTAGTATAGATCGTAGGGGTCTCAACACTGAAGCTTTCTTT. Amino acid sequence: CASSIDRRGLNTEAFF. The V call is TRBV19, the J call TRBJ1-1; D is perhaps TRBD1 (5 bases). The V and J ends lost 0 bases and 2 bases respectively, with 13 bases between them. There are 16 residues in the CDR3. CDR1 is LNHDA, CDR2 SQIVND, per germline (reference sequence).

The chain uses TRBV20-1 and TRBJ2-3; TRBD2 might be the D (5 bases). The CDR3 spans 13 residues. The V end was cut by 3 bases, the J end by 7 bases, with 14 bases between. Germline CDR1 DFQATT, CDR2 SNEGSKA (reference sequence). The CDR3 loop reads CSASSGRRYTQYF. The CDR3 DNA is TGCAGTGCTAGTAGTGGGAGACGTTATACGCAGTATTTT.

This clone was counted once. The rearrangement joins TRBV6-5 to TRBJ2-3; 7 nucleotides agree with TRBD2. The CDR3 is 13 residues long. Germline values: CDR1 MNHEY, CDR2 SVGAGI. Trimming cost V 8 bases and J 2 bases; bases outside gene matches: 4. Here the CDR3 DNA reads TGTGCCAGCGGGGGGGATCACACAGATACGCAGTATTTT. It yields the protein CASGGDHTDTQYF.

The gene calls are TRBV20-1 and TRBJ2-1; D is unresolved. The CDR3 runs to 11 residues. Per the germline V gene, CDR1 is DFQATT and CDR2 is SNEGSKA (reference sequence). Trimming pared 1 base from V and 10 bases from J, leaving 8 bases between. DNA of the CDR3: TGCAGTGCTAGAGCCGAGGTCGAGCAGTTCTTC. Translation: CSARAEVEQFF.

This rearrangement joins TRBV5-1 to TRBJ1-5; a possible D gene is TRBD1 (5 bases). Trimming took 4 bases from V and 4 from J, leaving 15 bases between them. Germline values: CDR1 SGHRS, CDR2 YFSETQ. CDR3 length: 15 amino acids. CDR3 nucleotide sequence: TGCGCCAGCAGCCCAACCGGGACGAGTAATCAGCCCCAGCATTTT. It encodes CASSPTGTSNQPQHF.

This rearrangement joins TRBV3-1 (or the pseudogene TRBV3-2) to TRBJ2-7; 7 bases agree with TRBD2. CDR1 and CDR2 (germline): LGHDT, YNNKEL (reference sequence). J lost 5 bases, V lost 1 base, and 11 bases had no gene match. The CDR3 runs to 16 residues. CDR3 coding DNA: TGTGCCAGCAGCCAAGCTGGTAGCGGGCAGTCGGACGAGCAGTACTTC. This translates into CASSQAGSGQSDEQYF.

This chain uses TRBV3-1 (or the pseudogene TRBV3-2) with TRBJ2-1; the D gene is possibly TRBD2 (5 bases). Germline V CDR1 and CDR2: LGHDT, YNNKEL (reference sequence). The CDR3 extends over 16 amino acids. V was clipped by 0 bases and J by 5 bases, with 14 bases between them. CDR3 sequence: CASSQEAVVSHNEQFF. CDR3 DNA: TGTGCCAGCAGCCAAGAAGCGGTAGTATCCCACAATGAGCAGTTCTTC.

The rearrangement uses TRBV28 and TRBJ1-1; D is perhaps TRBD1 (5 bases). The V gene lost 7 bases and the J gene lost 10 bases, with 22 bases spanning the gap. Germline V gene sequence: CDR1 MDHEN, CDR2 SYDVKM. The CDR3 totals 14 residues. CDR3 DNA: TGTGCCAGCAAGTGGGGGGGAGGGTCCTTGGGAGCTTTCTTT. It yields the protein CASKWGGGSLGAFF.

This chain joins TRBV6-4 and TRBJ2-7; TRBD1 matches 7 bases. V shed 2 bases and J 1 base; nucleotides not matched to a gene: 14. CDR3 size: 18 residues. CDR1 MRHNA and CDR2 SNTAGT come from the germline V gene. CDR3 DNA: TGTGCCAGCAGTGACCCGCGACAGGGAGCCACATTTTCCTACGAGCAGTACTTC. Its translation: CASSDPRQGATFSYEQYF.

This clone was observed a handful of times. The DNA for the CDR3 is TGTGCCAGCAGAGCAAGAATCCTCGAGGACAATGAGCAGTTCTTC. It encodes CASRARILEDNEQFF. The V gene is TRBV27, the J gene TRBJ2-1, with unresolved D. The CDR3 is made up of 15 amino acids. Trimming pared 6 bases from V and 5 bases from J, leaving 17 bases between. The germline gives CDR1 MNHEY, CDR2 SMNVEV (reference sequence).

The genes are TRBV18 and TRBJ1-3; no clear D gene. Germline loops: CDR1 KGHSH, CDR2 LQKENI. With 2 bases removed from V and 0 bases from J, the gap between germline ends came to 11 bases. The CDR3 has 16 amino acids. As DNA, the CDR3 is TGTGCCAGCTCACCAGTCGGCGGGGACTCTGGAAACACCATATATTTT. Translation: CASSPVGGDSGNTIYF.

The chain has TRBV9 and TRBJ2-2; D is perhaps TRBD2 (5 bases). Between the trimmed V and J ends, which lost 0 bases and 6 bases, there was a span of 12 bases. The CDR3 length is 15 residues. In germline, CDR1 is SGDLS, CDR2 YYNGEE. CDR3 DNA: TGTGCCAGCAGCGTAGAGGGAGCAAGGTCCGGGGAGCTGTTTTTT. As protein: CASSVEGARSGELFF.

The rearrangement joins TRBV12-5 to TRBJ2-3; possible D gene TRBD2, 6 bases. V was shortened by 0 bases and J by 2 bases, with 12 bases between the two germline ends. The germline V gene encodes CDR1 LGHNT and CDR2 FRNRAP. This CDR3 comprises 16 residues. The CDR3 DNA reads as TGTGCTAGTGGTTTGGTAGGCGGGATGCTCACAGATACGCAGTATTTT. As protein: CASGLVGGMLTDTQYF.

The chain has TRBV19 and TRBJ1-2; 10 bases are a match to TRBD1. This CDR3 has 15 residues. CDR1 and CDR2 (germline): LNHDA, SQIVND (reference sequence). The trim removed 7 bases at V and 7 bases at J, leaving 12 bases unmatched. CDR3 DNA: TGTGCCAGTACCAACCGGAGACAGGGGGCTGGTGGCTACACCTTC. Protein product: CASTNRRQGAGGYTF.

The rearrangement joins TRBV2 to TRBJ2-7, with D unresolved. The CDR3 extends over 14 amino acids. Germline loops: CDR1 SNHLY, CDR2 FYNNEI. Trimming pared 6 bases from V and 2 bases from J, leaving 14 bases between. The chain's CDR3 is CASRVASRPYEQYF. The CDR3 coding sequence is TGTGCCAGCAGGGTCGCCTCCCGCCCCTACGAGCAGTACTTC.

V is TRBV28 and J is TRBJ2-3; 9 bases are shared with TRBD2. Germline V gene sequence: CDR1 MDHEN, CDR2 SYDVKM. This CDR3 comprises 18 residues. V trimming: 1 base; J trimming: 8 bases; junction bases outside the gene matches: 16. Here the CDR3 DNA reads TGTGCCAGCAGTTTATTAACGGGTGCGGGAGGGGGTCTAGGTACGCAGTATTTT. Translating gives CASSLLTGAGGGLGTQYF.

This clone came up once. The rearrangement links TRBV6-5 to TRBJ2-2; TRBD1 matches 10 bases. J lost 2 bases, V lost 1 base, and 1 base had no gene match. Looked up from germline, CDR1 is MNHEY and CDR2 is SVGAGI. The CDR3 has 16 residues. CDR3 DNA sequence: TGTGCCAGCAGTTACTGGGACAGGGGAAACACCGGGGAGCTGTTTTTT. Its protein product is CASSYWDRGNTGELFF.

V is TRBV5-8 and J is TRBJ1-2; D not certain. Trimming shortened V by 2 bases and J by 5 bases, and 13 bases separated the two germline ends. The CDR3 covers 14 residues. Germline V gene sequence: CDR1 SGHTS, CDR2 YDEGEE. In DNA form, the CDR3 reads TGTGCCAGCAGCTTTCGGGCAGATCCTTATGGCTACACCTTC. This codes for CASSFRADPYGYTF. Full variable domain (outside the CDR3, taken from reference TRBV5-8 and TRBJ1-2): EAGVTQSPTHLIKTRGQQATLRCSPISGHTSVYWYQQALGLGLQFLLWYDEGEERNRGNFPPRFSGRQFPNYSSELNVNALELEDSALYLCASSFRADPYGYTFGSGTRLTVV.

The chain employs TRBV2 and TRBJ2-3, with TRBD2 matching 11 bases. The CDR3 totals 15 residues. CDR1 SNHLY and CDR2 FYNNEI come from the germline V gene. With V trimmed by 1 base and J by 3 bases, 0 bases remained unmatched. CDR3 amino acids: CASSEGLAGTDTQYF. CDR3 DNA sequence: TGTGCCAGCAGTGAAGGACTAGCGGGAACAGATACGCAGTATTTT.